Each of the 16 T cell receptor beta chains below was sequenced from the same sample in a study of control samples from healthy donors and cancer patients. Libraries were prepared by immunoSEQ multiplex PCR; TCRdb keeps only in-frame clonotypes and omits some of them. Here the sample spans about 120,000 clones, around 89% being singletons. The material sequenced was blood. The source is a man over 45 in good health.

The V call is TRBV5-5, the J call TRBJ1-3, with D hard to call. The CDR3 loop spans 15 amino acids. Germline lookup yields CDR1 SGHKS and CDR2 YYEKEE (reference sequence). V lost 4 bases to trimming and J lost 0 bases, with 11 bases between them. The CDR3, as DNA: TGTGCCAGCAGCGTTGACTGGTTCTCTGGAAACACCATATATTTT. Its translation is CASSVDWFSGNTIYF. Drawing the rest from reference TRBV5-5 and TRBJ1-3, the complete variable domain is DAGVTQSPTHLIKTRGQQVTLRCSPISGHKSVSWYQQVLGQGPQFIFQYYEKEERGRGNFPDRFSARQFPNYSSELNVNALLLGDSALYLCASSVDWFSGNTIYFGEGSWLTVV.

This sequence joins TRBV13 and TRBJ2-3, with 9 bases matching TRBD1. The CDR3 loop spans 14 amino acids. The germline gives CDR1 PRHDT, CDR2 FYEKMQ (reference sequence). J was trimmed by 4 bases and V by 5 bases; bases with no gene match: 4. This CDR3 is CASSPWTGADTQYF. The CDR3 nucleotides read TGTGCCAGCAGCCCCTGGACAGGGGCAGATACGCAGTATTTT.

The chain joins TRBV9 to TRBJ1-2; D gene uncertain. Germline assignment: CDR1 SGDLS and CDR2 YYNGEE. Trimming cost V 0 bases and J 0 bases, with 12 bases left between them. The CDR3 is 16 residues long. The CDR3 sequence: CASSVGWAAPNYGYTF. The CDR3, as DNA: TGTGCCAGCAGCGTAGGATGGGCAGCTCCTAACTATGGCTACACCTTC. Full variable domain (remainder filled in from reference TRBV9 and TRBJ1-2): DSGVTQTPKHLITATGQRVTLRCSPRSGDLSVYWYQQSLDQGLQFLIQYYNGEERAKGNILERFSAQQFPDLHSELNLSSLELGDSALYFCASSVGWAAPNYGYTFGSGTRLTVV.

This rearrangement joins TRBV5-1 to TRBJ2-7, with a tentative D call TRBD2 (5 bases). This CDR3 is 14 amino acids long. The V gene lost 3 bases and the J gene lost 2 bases, with 12 bases spanning the gap. Per the germline V gene, CDR1 is SGHRS and CDR2 is YFSETQ. CDR3 coding DNA: TGCGCCAGCAGCTATATAGGGAGAGCCTACGAGCAGTACTTC. Translating it yields CASSYIGRAYEQYF.

This sequence joins TRBV7-8 and TRBJ2-7; D unresolved. Looked up from germline, CDR1 is SGHVS and CDR2 is FQNEAQ. The CDR3 is 14 residues long. The V and J ends lost 1 base and 0 bases respectively, with 7 bases between them. The CDR3 is CASSLGPSSYEQYF. In DNA form, the CDR3 reads TGTGCCAGCAGCTTAGGCCCTAGCTCCTACGAGCAGTACTTC.

V usage is TRBV7-2 and J usage is TRBJ2-2; 7 bases map to TRBD2. V was pared by 5 bases and J by 2 bases, with 5 bases of the junction left unmatched. CDR3 length equals 15 residues. CDR1 and CDR2 (germline): SGHTA, FQGNSA. The CDR3 reads CASSSSGANTGELFF. The CDR3 DNA is TGTGCCAGCAGCAGCAGCGGGGCAAACACCGGGGAGCTGTTTTTT.

The V gene is TRBV5-1, the J gene TRBJ1-6; 11 bases fit TRBD1. After removal of 4 bases from V and 9 bases from J, the junction contained 6 bases not matched to a gene. The CDR3 consists of 15 residues. Germline V gene sequence: CDR1 SGHRS, CDR2 YFSETQ. In DNA form, the CDR3 reads TGCGCCAGCAGCCCGGACAGGGGGCTTGGTTCACCCCTCCACTTT. Its protein product is CASSPDRGLGSPLHF. Supplemented by reference TRBV5-1 and TRBJ1-6, the full variable domain reads KAGVTQTPRYLIKTRGQQVTLSCSPISGHRSVSWYQQTPGQGLQFLFEYFSETQRNKGNFPGRFSGRQFSNSRSEMNVSTLELGDSALYLCASSPDRGLGSPLHFGNGTRLTVT.

The chain couples TRBV11-2 to TRBJ2-1, with unresolved D. Germline V lookup: CDR1 SGHAT, CDR2 FQNNGV. Deletions cut 0 bases from V and 6 bases from J, with 12 bases between. The CDR3 sequence is 15 residues long. CDR3 region: CASSLDRAMSNEQFF. DNA of the CDR3: TGTGCCAGCAGCTTAGATCGGGCTATGTCCAATGAGCAGTTCTTC.

The chain recombines TRBV29-1 with TRBJ1-1; 9 bases align to TRBD1. The CDR3 runs 15 residues. The germline CDR1 and CDR2 sequences are SQVTM and ANQGSEA. V shed 3 bases, J shed 5 bases, and the junction held 10 bases outside the gene matches. Here the CDR3 reads CSVDNRGRGETEAFF. The CDR3, as DNA: TGCAGCGTTGATAACAGGGGGCGAGGGGAAACTGAAGCTTTCTTT.

This clone appeared a few times. V gene TRBV6-4 combines with J gene TRBJ1-6; a possible D gene is TRBD1 (5 bases). The ends were cut back, 6 bases at V and 9 bases at J, with 12 bases in the middle. This CDR3 spans 13 amino acids. CDR1 MRHNA and CDR2 SNTAGT come from the germline V gene. The CDR3 spells CASSGGETSPLHF. The CDR3 DNA is TGTGCCAGCAGCGGGGGTGAGACTTCACCCCTCCACTTT.

The chain joins TRBV25-1 to TRBJ1-5; weak D call: TRBD1 (6 bases). CDR1 MGHDK and CDR2 SYGVNS come from the germline V gene. V lost 6 bases and J 0 bases, leaving 15 bases between the germline ends. CDR3 length: 16 amino acids. Here the CDR3 reads CASSPSTGNSNQPQHF. The CDR3 region has the DNA TGTGCCAGCAGCCCCTCCACAGGGAATAGCAATCAGCCCCAGCATTTT.

This chain links TRBV15 with TRBJ2-7; D assignment may be TRBD1 or TRBD2 (5 bases each). CDR3 length: 14 residues. V was clipped by 1 base and J by 2 bases, with 9 bases between them. Per the germline V gene, CDR1 is LNHNV and CDR2 is YYDKDF (reference sequence). CDR3 nucleotides: TGTGCCACCAGCAGAGTACGGGACCCCTACGAGCAGTACTTC. This codes for CATSRVRDPYEQYF.

This sequence joins TRBV5-5 and TRBJ1-3, with TRBD1 as a possible D gene (5 bases). There are 15 residues in the CDR3. In germline, CDR1 is SGHKS, CDR2 YYEKEE (reference sequence). The V end was cut by 5 bases, the J end by 0 bases, with 12 bases between. CDR3 region: CASRWDPNSGNTIYF. CDR3 DNA sequence: TGTGCCAGCAGGTGGGACCCTAACTCTGGAAACACCATATATTTT.

The chain has TRBV7-2 and TRBJ2-1, with 8 bases fitting TRBD2. The CDR3 contains 16 residues. The germline CDR1 and CDR2 sequences are SGHTA and FQGNSA. V dropped 1 base and J dropped 3; count of bases not matched to a gene: 5. The CDR3 spells CASSLDIAGIYNEQFF. CDR3 nucleotides: TGTGCCAGCAGCTTAGATATAGCGGGGATCTACAATGAGCAGTTCTTC. Full variable domain (missing parts from reference TRBV7-2 and TRBJ2-1): GAGVSQSPSNKVTEKGKDVELRCDPISGHTALYWYRQSLGQGLEFLIYFQGNSAPDKSGLPSDRFSAERTGGSVSTLTIQRTQQEDSAVYLCASSLDIAGIYNEQFFGPGTRLTVL.

The chain recombines TRBV4-3 with TRBJ2-4; 10 bases are shared with TRBD1. This CDR3 has 18 amino acids. Germline CDR1 and CDR2: LGHNA and YSLEER. With 0 bases clipped from V and 8 bases from J, the junction kept 13 bases outside the gene matches. DNA for the CDR3: TGCGCCAGCAGCCAAGATTCAAGGGGGGACAGGGGTATTGACATTCAGTACTTC. It is translated as CASSQDSRGDRGIDIQYF.

The chain joins TRBV27 to TRBJ2-7; D is perhaps TRBD2 (6 bases). The length of the CDR3 is 13 residues. The germline CDR1 and CDR2 sequences are MNHEY and SMNVEV (reference sequence). V dropped 3 bases and J dropped 7 bases, with 13 bases sitting between them. The CDR3 spells CASSLKGAGEQYF. The CDR3, as DNA: TGTGCCAGCAGTTTGAAAGGGGCGGGGGAGCAGTACTTC.